Below are 18 T cell receptor beta chains sequenced from a single sample in a study of blood T cells in healthy people across ages (dated by TCRdb to the mid-2010s). Library method: 5' RACE. The run used an Illumina HiSeq 2500. The second PCR ran for roughly 7 to 11 cycles and used a J-beta primer mix along with a sample-barcoded 5' primer. The public reads were reanalyzed by TCRdb: fastp trimming at Q25, MiXCR alignment, in-frame beta chains only. Rows matching on CDR3 protein sequence are summarized as one entry with the most common DNA and genes. For this sample the table gives roughly 1,300,000 distinct CDR3 sequences, of which 45% to 70% were detected only once. The ten most abundant clones make up approximately 7% of the sample. The sample taken for sequencing was blood. The source is a man aged 18 to 35 in good health.

The rearrangement joins TRBV4-1 to TRBJ2-1; 10 bases align to TRBD2. CDR3 size: 14 residues. Germline lookup yields CDR1 MGHRA and CDR2 YSYEKL. The trim removed 5 bases at V and 5 bases at J, leaving 3 bases unmatched. CDR3 nucleotides: TGCGCCAGCAGCGCTAGCGGGAGCCACAATGAGCAGTTCTTC. This codes for CASSASGSHNEQFF.

CDR3 loop: CASSHPEIGNTEAFF. CDR3 coding DNA: TGTGCCAGCAGCCACCCGGAGATCGGGAACACTGAAGCTTTCTTT. The chain carries TRBV14 and TRBJ1-1; no clear D. Per germline, CDR1 SGHDN and CDR2 FVKESK. V lost 3 bases, J lost 1 base, and 12 bases lay in between. The CDR3 is 15 amino acids. The full variable domain, with the rest looked up from reference TRBV14 and TRBJ1-1, is EAGVTQFPSHSVIEKGQTVTLRCDPISGHDNLYWYRRVMGKEIKFLLHFVKESKQDESGMPNNRFLAERTGGTYSTLKVQPAELEDSGVYFCASSHPEIGNTEAFFGQGTRLTVV.

This clonotype is a singleton in its sample. The V call is TRBV27, the J call TRBJ1-3; 7 nucleotides align to TRBD1. Trimming at V came to 6 bases and at J to 2 bases, leaving 4 bases not matched to a gene. The CDR3 is 14 amino acids. Germline V lookup: CDR1 MNHEY, CDR2 SMNVEV (reference sequence). CDR3 sequence: CASRHDRAGNTIYF. The CDR3 nucleotides read TGTGCCAGCAGACACGACAGGGCTGGAAACACCATATATTTT.

The chain couples TRBV10-3 to TRBJ2-7; TRBD1 matches 8 bases. The CDR3 has 15 residues. J lost 3 bases, V lost 10 bases, and 14 bases had no gene match. Germline loops: CDR1 ENHRY, CDR2 SYGVKD. The CDR3 sequence: CATTPAGQGYYEQYF. The CDR3 DNA sequence: TGTGCCACCACCCCCGCTGGACAGGGCTACTACGAGCAGTACTTC.

This clonotype has only a few counts. The CDR3 nucleotides are TGTGCCAGCAGTGATCCGGGGAGCACAGATACGCAGTATTTT. Its translation is CASSDPGSTDTQYF. The gene calls are TRBV25-1 and TRBJ2-3; tentative D call: TRBD2 (5 bases). Per the germline V gene, CDR1 is MGHDK and CDR2 is SYGVNS. CDR3 length: 14 amino acids. Trimming shortened V by 3 bases and J by 0 bases, and 7 bases separated the two germline ends. The variable domain in full, completed from reference TRBV25-1 and TRBJ2-3, reads EADIYQTPRYLVIGTGKKITLECSQTMGHDKMYWYQQDPGMELHLIHYSYGVNSTEKGDLSSESTVSRIRTEHFPLTLESARPSHTSQYLCASSDPGSTDTQYFGPGTRLTVL.

This rearrangement joins TRBV25-1 to TRBJ2-5, with no clear D. Germline CDR1 is MGHDK and CDR2 is SYGVNS. V was cut by 1 base and J by 5 bases, with 14 bases left in between. The CDR3 totals 15 residues. As DNA, the CDR3 is TGTGCCAGCAGTGAATCAAACAGCGTCGGGGAGACCCAGTACTTC. This encodes CASSESNSVGETQYF.

V gene TRBV6-6 combines with J gene TRBJ2-5, with 7 bases fitting TRBD1. The end of the DNA aligns better with TRBJ2-7, so the J call may be wrong. CDR3 length equals 14 residues. Germline V lookup: CDR1 MNHNY, CDR2 SVGAGI (reference sequence). The CDR3 DNA is TGTGCCAGCCGAAACAGGGGTGCATCCTACGAGCAGTACTTC. Translating gives CASRNRGASYEQYF.

J is TRBJ2-7 and V is TRBV12-3 or TRBV12-4; the match to TRBD2 covers 7 bases. The CDR3 is 14 amino acids. J lost 8 bases, V lost 6 bases, and 13 bases had no gene match. CDR3: CASSPSGRPQKQYF. Here the CDR3 DNA reads TGTGCCAGCAGCCCTAGCGGACGCCCCCAAAAGCAGTACTTC.

This clonotype was detected a few times. V is TRBV27 and J is TRBJ2-7; TRBD1 might be the D (6 bases). The CDR3 is 15 amino acids. Germline V gene data show CDR1 as MNHEY and CDR2 as SMNVEV (reference sequence). Trimming cost V 1 base and J 3 bases, with 13 bases left between them. The CDR3 sequence is CASSLFWGPNYEQYF. CDR3 DNA: TGTGCCAGCAGTTTATTTTGGGGGCCGAACTACGAGCAGTACTTC.

The rearrangement links TRBV24-1 to TRBJ1-2, with TRBD1 identical over 7 bases. The length of the CDR3 is 14 residues. Germline CDR1 reads KGHDR; CDR2 reads SFDVKD. The V segment lost 7 bases and the J segment 4 bases; nucleotides outside the gene matches: 8. This CDR3 reads CATRDRDRPYGYTF. Here the CDR3 DNA reads TGTGCCACCAGGGATCGGGACAGACCCTATGGCTACACCTTC.

This clonotype was counted between two and nine times. The chain carries TRBV20-1 and TRBJ1-1; D is undetermined. The CDR3 extends over 15 amino acids. Germline CDR1 is DFQATT and CDR2 is SNEGSKA (reference sequence). V dropped 0 bases and J dropped 0 bases, with 11 bases sitting between them. The CDR3: CSARDPTNMNTEAFF. The CDR3 coding sequence is TGCAGTGCTAGAGATCCCACCAATATGAACACTGAAGCTTTCTTT.

This clonotype has more than one count but fewer than ten. The chain recombines TRBV6-6 with TRBJ2-1, with TRBD2 identical over 7 bases. The CDR3 contains 12 residues. V lost 6 bases to trimming and J lost 10 bases; unmatched junction nucleotides: 6. Germline CDR1 is MNHNY and CDR2 is SVGAGI (reference sequence). The CDR3 sequence is CASSEPGLEQFF. In nucleotides, the CDR3 is TGTGCCAGCAGCGAACCGGGACTAGAGCAGTTCTTC.

This clonotype was counted once. V and J are TRBV20-1 and TRBJ2-7; 8 nucleotides line up with TRBD1. Germline lookup yields CDR1 DFQATT and CDR2 SNEGSKA (reference sequence). Trimming took 4 bases from V and 2 from J; bases not matched to a gene: 10. The CDR3 is 15 residues long. The CDR3 sequence is CSAKRRDRLTYEQYF. The CDR3 nucleotides read TGCAGTGCTAAGCGTCGGGACAGGTTGACCTACGAGCAGTACTTC.

The rearrangement uses TRBV4-1 and TRBJ2-2; 11 positions agree with TRBD1. The CDR3 contains 17 residues. Trimming removed 0 bases from V and 4 bases from J; junction bases left unmatched: 4. Looked up from germline, CDR1 is MGHRA and CDR2 is YSYEKL. CDR3 region: CASSQESGTGGTGELFF. For the CDR3, the DNA is TGCGCCAGCAGCCAAGAATCCGGGACAGGGGGCACCGGGGAGCTGTTTTTT.

This chain connects TRBV9 to TRBJ2-7; no clear D gene. The V gene's germline CDR1 is SGDLS and CDR2 YYNGEE. This CDR3 has 16 amino acids. Trimming removed 4 bases at V and 4 bases at J, with 21 bases between. The CDR3 region is CASSPREVVPLYEQYF. CDR3 in DNA: TGTGCCAGCAGCCCCCGTGAGGTGGTACCTCTTTACGAGCAGTACTTC.

In the case of this clonotype: One junction end does not reproduce the germline sequence, and a read error may be involved. The chain has TRBV6-2 or TRBV6-3 and TRBJ2-5; D remains ambiguous. The J call is doubtful: the DNA matches TRBJ2-7 better. Germline V gene lookup returns CDR1 MNHEY and CDR2 SVGEGT. The CDR3 runs 12 residues. The CDR3 DNA reads TGTGCCAGCAGGTACTCGATTTCCGAGCAGTACTTC. This gives the protein CASRYSISEQYF.

CDR3 sequence (DNA): TGTGCCAGCAGCCAAATCCTCGGCAGACCCTACGAGCAGTACTTC. It encodes CASSQILGRPYEQYF. The gene calls are TRBV14 and TRBJ2-7, with no clear D. Germline assignment: CDR1 SGHDN and CDR2 FVKESK. V was pared by 2 bases and J by 2 bases, with 13 bases between. This CDR3 has 15 amino acids. Looking up the rest from reference TRBV14 and TRBJ2-7 gives the full variable domain: EAGVTQFPSHSVIEKGQTVTLRCDPISGHDNLYWYRRVMGKEIKFLLHFVKESKQDESGMPNNRFLAERTGGTYSTLKVQPAELEDSGVYFCASSQILGRPYEQYFGPGTRLTVT.

This clonotype has only one observation. The chain is built from TRBV20-1 and TRBJ2-4; 7 bases are a match to TRBD1. The better agreement between TRBJ2-7 and the DNA end casts doubt on the J call. The CDR3 runs 13 residues. Germline CDR1 is DFQATT and CDR2 is SNEGSKA (reference sequence). CDR3 in DNA: TGCAGTGCTAGGGACAGGAAAACCTACGAGCAGTACTTC. Residues: CSARDRKTYEQYF.